This T cell receptor beta chain was found in a study of cytomegalovirus exposure and HLA in healthy donors (dated by TCRdb to about 2017). General notes on the study: In an earlier analysis of 587 of the donors, roughly 300 Gb of sequence data and 100 million or so unique TCR beta sequences from roughly 190 million T cells were reported. Approximately 330 gigabases of sequencing data and 70 million to 95 million unique TCR sequences made up an early release that covered 500 to 650 HLA-typed donors. The genetic ancestry cluster associated with self-reported Caucasian donors included 81% of the roughly 360 genotyped donors. The aim of the study was to test whether cataloging public T cell receptors could identify signatures of past pathogen exposure. The T cell repertoires of 670 or so subjects were profiled by immunosequencing and related to cytomegalovirus serostatus. Besides the first cohort of roughly 660 subjects, a separate validation cohort made up of over 100 different subjects was used. To predict cytomegalovirus infection status, the study brought together high-throughput TCR immunosequencing, statistical association of individual TCRs with disease status, and machine learning. A later analysis re-analyzed previously published TCR beta repertoires from 600 to 850 donors and added high-resolution HLA genotyping to study TCR occurrence patterns. The later analysis used no new phenotypic data to find candidate immune exposures, relying instead on TCR beta sequences and their occurrence across donors. In an earlier analysis of 500 to 650 of the donors, high-throughput TCR beta sequencing was used to judge whether each TCR beta V gene segment behaved as functional or pseudogenic. Donor age, sex, ethnicity and CMV serostatus were compiled alongside the repertoire data. A later genetic analysis used genome-wide SNP genotypes for about 55% of the 666 donors, treating that subset as a discovery cohort. Every repertoire in the discovery cohort had been generated on one and the same sequencing platform. HLA typing covered class I and class II loci at four-digit resolution. The number of typed donors differed by locus: 629-630 for A, B, C, DRB1 and DQB1; 500 to 550 for DQA1; approximately 600 for DPA1; and 400 to 480 for DPB1. Because of strong linkage in the cohort, roughly five DR-DQ haplotypes were treated as single units for association and clustering. Among roughly 400 genotyped donors of the cohort, an average of roughly 230,000 unique TCR beta nucleotide sequences was sequenced per donor, of which about 19% were non-productive. On the study overall, not on this receptor specifically: Correlated functional status among segregating V segments might be attributable to linkage disequilibrium, but an unknown experimental factor could not be ruled out. The presence/absence analyses assumed that sequencing depth was roughly uniform across donors, and that assumption may not be true. According to a later genetic analysis, donors in an Asian-associated ancestry cluster had fewer N-insertions in productive TCRs than the roughly 670-donor mean. A group of highly shared sequence variants was considered likely to be a technical artifact of the sequencing pipeline. When HLA alleles, especially DR and DQ, strongly co-occurred, attributing TCR associations to individual alleles was difficult. The classifier was reported to diagnose cytomegalovirus status with high specificity and sensitivity in both the original cohort and the validation cohort. The cohort was sequenced for TCR beta chains only, and without alpha or paired-chain data the features that could be detected were limited. Because counts were too low, roughly 17 rarely observed V segments, including chromosome 9 orphons, were left out of the earlier analysis of a few hundred of the donors. Specific HLA alleles were associated with over 15,000 TCR beta sequences at a false discovery rate of 0.05 in a later analysis. In the study, 150 to 200 TCR beta chains were listed as associated with cytomegalovirus. In vitro tests confirmed that a few of the cytomegalovirus-associated TCR beta chains recognize cytomegalovirus antigens. A later analysis found that TCR association rates varied across HLA loci, with DRB1 alleles showing the most associated TCRs and HLA-C alleles the fewest. According to a later analysis, most CMV-associated TCR beta chains appeared to be HLA-restricted, and the HLA associations seemed to be driven largely by CMV exposure. Broadly in line with IMGT annotations, most TCR beta V segments showed up in productive rearrangements about 87% or about 30% of the time in an earlier analysis of a few hundred of the donors. While some public TCRs were present in many individuals, most TCR sequences turned up only very rarely across donors. HLA typing was unavailable for some donors at each locus, so association tests used only the typed subset. CMV serostatus was the only immune exposure information available for the cohort. In a later analysis, HLA-associated TCR beta chains showed more clonal expansion and lower generation probabilities than non-associated chains that were equally common. Several of the top co-occurrence clusters appeared to be linked to parvovirus B19, influenza, CMV and Epstein-Barr virus, according to a later analysis. It was suggested by the authors that the approach could potentially be generalized to other disease states and immunological phenotypes. A further reported finding was that TCR beta sequences accurately predicted the HLA-A and HLA-B alleles for most subjects in the first cohort. V-gene and J-gene trimming of TCR beta chains was associated with a missense DCLRE1C variant in a later genetic analysis, and the association was replicated in an independent cohort.

This clone was detected only a few times. Its antigen has not been determined. There are no base qualities to consult, and no much larger clone falls within one base. The cohort consisted of approximately 690 healthy bone marrow donors. All cohort members were sampled while nominally healthy, although unrecorded immune exposures were likely present. The donor tested CMV seronegative and was one of the 352 seronegative cohort members. A peripheral blood sample was collected from each donor, and TCR beta sequencing was performed on peripheral blood mononuclear cells. The Qiagen DNeasy Blood Extraction Kit was used to extract genomic DNA from the blood cell samples. The library was produced with the immunoSEQ multiplex PCR assay. The multiplex PCR relied on a mix of 60 forward primers for TCR Vbeta segments and 13 reverse primers for TCR Jbeta segments. A multiplex PCR assay on genomic DNA amplified the CDR3 region of rearranged TCR beta genes. Amplified TCR beta libraries were sequenced as 87-base-pair reads on the Illumina HiSeq System. For the original study's pipeline: Across the 670 or so repertoires, a later analysis counted some 81 million unique TCR beta chains, about 10 million of which were shared by at least two donors. Raw reads were error-corrected and collapsed into unique sequences with a nearest-neighbor algorithm that merged closely related sequences to remove PCR and sequencing errors. To assign V, D and J gene segments, CDR3 sequences were aligned to IMGT reference sequences. For a sequence to be retained, a match of at least six nucleotides was required to both a V gene segment and a J gene segment. Rearrangements were called productive when the CDR3 lacked stop codons and stayed in frame with V and J; all others were non-productive. Following IMGT convention, CDR3 was defined as the stretch from the second conserved V-encoded cysteine up to the conserved J-encoded phenylalanine. Sequences without an unambiguous match to a single V gene segment were excluded from the earlier analysis of 587 of the donors. In an earlier analysis of several hundred of the donors, V segments were called functional above 56.7% productive rearrangements and were called segregating when the between-donor standard deviation exceeded 5%. A statistical classification framework was built for diagnosing cytomegalovirus status from the catalog of TCR beta chain sequences. V and J gene assignment, in a later analysis, came from comparing TCR nucleotide sequences with IMGT/GENE-DB human TR gene sequences. In a later analysis, CDR3 sequences and most-parsimonious VDJ recombination scenarios were assigned using the TCRdist pipeline. A later analysis defined each TCR beta chain by its CDR3 amino acid sequence plus V-gene family, and excluded reads lacking a unique V-gene family. As a way to deal with suspected cross-contamination and a sequencing artifact, a later analysis dropped more than 500 nucleotide sequences that were highly shared and had low generation probability. A later analysis calculated a clonal expansion index for each public chain from normalized within-repertoire ranks of inferred template counts. A later analysis computed generation probabilities with a VDJ recombination model fitted to out-of-frame rearrangements, and checked the results against IGoR. In a later analysis, hypergeometric tests were used to score TCR-TCR, TCR-HLA and TCR-CMV co-occurrence, with a repertoire-size bias correction applied to TCR pairs. To estimate false discovery rates, a later analysis permuted the HLA or CMV assignments 20 times. In a later analysis, co-occurring TCRs were grouped using DBSCAN, and TCRdist sequence similarity was added for clustering within HLA-allele-positive subsets. For co-occurrence clustering, repertoires with fewer than 30,000 or more than 120,000 public chains were excluded, along with several repertoires with anomalous nucleotide sharing. What TCRdb holds here is the immuneACCESS table cut down to in-frame rearrangements. Part of the clones is not present; checked against another copy, under half of the missing clones reflect an unresolved V gene, and the others are unexplained. V, J and clone size were drawn from that table, and D and trimming were deduced from the DNA. In all, the sample holds some 160,000 clones, and 84% of those were seen once. About 2.6% of the sample goes to the ten largest clones.

The material sequenced was PBMCs. This sequence originates from a boy aged 2 to 9 in good health and CMV-seronegative.

The CDR3 region reads CASSQARDTGELFF. The nucleotides are TGTGCCAGCAGCCAGGCCCGGGACACCGGGGAGCTGTTTTTT. This chain joins TRBV4-2 to TRBJ2-2, with no confident D gene call. V gives up 3 bases and J gives up 3 bases, and the segment between their germline ends measures 8 bases. The CDR3 sequence holds 14 residues, the cysteine and phenylalanine included. Only the CDR3 region is kept as DNA, spanning 42 bases read in frame from base 1. From a lookup of the germline V gene, CDR1 and CDR2 are LGHNA and YNFKEQ.